Listed below are T cell receptor beta chains from one sample, sequenced in a study of beta chain bispecific antibodies for T cell cancers. Their specific antigens are unknown. A single record per CDR3 protein comes from TCRdb applying MiXCR to the 5' RACE reads. The table shows tens of thousands of distinct CDR3 sequences, with approximately 2% occurring only once. Sample: healthy donor T cells cultured with leukemia cells, taken from a culture containing a bispecific antibody targeting TCR Vbeta12. The receptors were sampled from a human donor in good health. Some clones in this sample may be carry-over from other donors' samples. CDR3s include the opening cysteine and the closing phenylalanine or tryptophan. Each record gives: J gene, D gene, V gene, clone size, CDR3 DNA, CDR3 protein. A D gene is named only where the DNA matches it firmly. Clone sizes are shown as once, few or many counts, or a class when the clone is expanded.

>TRBJ2-2|NA|TRBV5-1|many
TGCGCCAGCAGCTTTGGGGGGCGGCTGTTTTTT
CASSFGGRLFF
>TRBJ2-5|TRBD1|TRBV7-3|medium-sized
TGTGCCAGCAGCCCCGGACAGGGCCAGACCCAGTACTTC
CASSPGQGQTQYF
>TRBJ2-5|NA|TRBV2|many
TGTGCCAGCAGTGAGAGAGAGACCCAGTACTTC
CASSERETQYF
>TRBJ2-7|NA|TRBV6-5|many
TGTGCCAGCAGTGAGGGACGGATGACCTACGAGCAGTACTTC
CASSEGRMTYEQYF
>TRBJ2-1|TRBD2|TRBV5-4|many
TGTGCCAGCAGTCAGAGCGGGGGGGTGTACAATGAGCAGTTCTTC
CASSQSGGVYNEQFF
>TRBJ2-7|NA|TRBV5-1|many
TGCGCCAGCAGCCCCGACAACCCCCGAACGGTGGAGCAGTACTTC
CASSPDNPRTVEQYF
>TRBJ1-5|NA|TRBV7-9|many
TGTGCCAGCAGTCGAACTGGGGCGGGTCAGCCCCAGCATTTT
CASSRTGAGQPQHF
>TRBJ2-7|NA|TRBV6-1|many
TGTGCCAGCAGTCTCCAAGGTACCGCCTACGAGCAGTACTTC
CASSLQGTAYEQYF
>TRBJ1-2|TRBD1|TRBV6-5|many
TGTGCCAGCAGTTACTCGACAGGGATTTATGGCTACACCTTC
CASSYSTGIYGYTF
>TRBJ2-7|TRBD1|TRBV18|many
TGTGCCAGCTCACCGACAGGGGGCTTGTCCTACGAGCAGTACTTC
CASSPTGGLSYEQYF
>TRBJ2-1|NA|TRBV28|medium-sized
TGTGCCAGCAGTTACCGGGGAGTCGGCCACAATGAGCAGTTCTTC
CASSYRGVGHNEQFF
>TRBJ1-1|NA|TRBV5-1|many
TGCGCCAGCAGCTTGGTCATCGATCCAAACACTGAAGCTTTCTTT
CASSLVIDPNTEAFF
>TRBJ2-5|TRBD1|TRBV20-1|many
TGCAGTGCGAGTCTCACAGGGGTCGGGGAGACCCAGTACTTC
CSASLTGVGETQYF
>TRBJ2-1|TRBD2|TRBV18|many
TGTGCCAGCTCACCGCTTCTAACTAGCGGGGGGAGACATGAGCAGTTCTTC
CASSPLLTSGGRHEQFF
>TRBJ1-2|NA|TRBV11-2|many
TGTGCCAGCAGCTCCCAGTCAGGTTCCTATGGCTACACCTTC
CASSSQSGSYGYTF
>TRBJ1-1|NA|TRBV28|medium-sized
TGTGCCAGCAGTTTATGGGCAGGCGGCACTGAAGCTTTCTTT
CASSLWAGGTEAFF
>TRBJ2-7|TRBD2|TRBV27|many
TGTGCCAGCAGTTTCGCGGGGGGGACCTACGAGCAGTACTTC
CASSFAGGTYEQYF
>TRBJ2-6|TRBD1|TRBV20-1|many
TGCAGTGCGGCGACAGGGGGCCACTCTGGGGCCAACGTCCTGACTTTC
CSAATGGHSGANVLTF
>TRBJ2-2|TRBD1|TRBV7-9|many
TGTGCCAGCAGCTCCTCGGACAGGGGGAACACCGGGGAGCTGTTTTTT
CASSSSDRGNTGELFF
>TRBJ1-1|TRBD1|TRBV2|many
TGTGCCAGCAGTGGTAAACAGGGGATCATGAACACTGAAGCTTTCTTT
CASSGKQGIMNTEAFF
>TRBJ1-6|TRBD1|TRBV5-6|many
TGTGCCAGCAGCTTGGTCGGAGGGGGGACAGGGTCTGTACCCCTCCACTTT
CASSLVGGGTGSVPLHF
>TRBJ1-2|NA|TRBV7-2|many
TGTGCCAGCAGCTCCCGGGGCGCTAACTATGGCTACACCTTC
CASSSRGANYGYTF
>TRBJ1-5|NA|TRBV2|many
TGTGCCAGCAGTGAAGGACCGGGTACAGGTCAGCCCCAGCATTTT
CASSEGPGTGQPQHF
>TRBJ2-2|NA|TRBV19|many
TGTGCCAGTAGTATCCCGACCGGGGAGCTGTTTTTT
CASSIPTGELFF
>TRBJ2-3|NA|TRBV6-5|few
TGTGCCAGCCACTCGACAGCGATAGATACGCAGTATTTT
CASHSTAIDTQYF
>TRBJ2-1|NA|TRBV2|many
TGTGCCAGCAGTGATACGGGGGCAGCTGTTGAGCAGTTCTTC
CASSDTGAAVEQFF
>TRBJ2-5|NA|TRBV6-6|many
TGTGCCAGCAGTTACTTTCCGATACCAAGCCAAGAGACCCAGTACTTC
CASSYFPIPSQETQYF
>TRBJ1-1|NA|TRBV29-1|many
TGCAGCGTTGAATTACCGAACACTGAAGCTTTCTTT
CSVELPNTEAFF
>TRBJ1-2|TRBD1|TRBV14|many
TGTGCCAGCAGTCCGACCGGGACAGGCCTCTATGGCTACACCTTC
CASSPTGTGLYGYTF
>TRBJ1-2|TRBD1|TRBV27|few
TGTGCCAGCAGTTTAACCACAGGGGTGAACTATGGCTACACCTTC
CASSLTTGVNYGYTF
>TRBJ1-1|NA|TRBV5-1|many
TGCGCCAGCAGCTCCAAGCAAGGGGTTAACACTGAAGCTTTCTTT
CASSSKQGVNTEAFF
>TRBJ2-7|NA|TRBV9|many
TGTGCCAGCAGCCCCGACCCCGGGGGCTCCTACGAGCAGTACTTC
CASSPDPGGSYEQYF
>TRBJ1-5|TRBD1|TRBV10-3|many
TGTGCCATCAGTAACATGACAGGGGGAGGTCAGCCCCAGCATTTT
CAISNMTGGGQPQHF